The 7 T cell receptor beta chains below come from one sample, sequenced in a study of T cells in Graves' hyperthyroidism and ophthalmopathy (dated by TCRdb to the late 2010s). To prepare the library, multiplex PCR was applied. TCRdb records Illumina HiSeq 2000 as the sequencer. The TCR beta CDR3 regions were amplified from RNA transcripts. For the first round of RT-PCR on the TCR CDR3, the HTBI primer set was used together with the Qiagen OneStep RT-PCR kit. TCRdb cleaned the public reads at Q25 with fastp, built clones with MiXCR and kept in-frame beta chains. Identical CDR3 protein sequences are pooled into one entry, listed with their most common genes and DNA. The sample table holds 200,000 to 250,000 distinct CDR3 sequences, of which almost 25% were seen once. 35% to 40% of the sample is held by the ten biggest clonotypes. Sequencing was performed on blood. Receptors were obtained from a woman in her thirties or forties with Graves' ophthalmopathy.

There are a few counts of this clonotype. The chain joins TRBV28 to TRBJ1-5; D unresolved. The germline V and J ends were trimmed by 5 bases and 1 base, with 15 bases remaining between them. Germline V gene lookup returns CDR1 MDHEN and CDR2 SYDVKM. The CDR3 sequence is 16 residues long. The CDR3 protein is CASSTSGGGSNQPQHF. CDR3 sequence (DNA): TGTGCCAGCAGTACATCAGGCGGTGGCAGCAATCAGCCCCAGCATTTT.

This clonotype appeared many times. The DNA of the CDR3 is TGTGCCAGCAGTTTATCGGCGTATGGCTACACCTTC. Its protein product is CASSLSAYGYTF. This chain joins TRBV28 and TRBJ1-2; no firm D call. The CDR3 is 12 amino acids. Germline V gene sequence: CDR1 MDHEN, CDR2 SYDVKM. V lost 1 base and J lost 5, with 5 bases in between.

This clonotype showed up many times. This sequence joins TRBV9 and TRBJ2-5, with 11 nucleotides matching TRBD2. The CDR3 runs to 17 residues. With 2 bases clipped from V and 0 bases from J, the junction kept 6 bases outside the gene matches. Per germline, CDR1 SGDLS and CDR2 YYNGEE. CDR3 DNA sequence: TGTGCCAGCAGCGTCTCCGTAGCGGGAGGGTACCAAGAGACCCAGTACTTC. It is translated as CASSVSVAGGYQETQYF. The entire variable domain, with the rest obtained from reference TRBV9 and TRBJ2-5, is as follows: DSGVTQTPKHLITATGQRVTLRCSPRSGDLSVYWYQQSLDQGLQFLIQYYNGEERAKGNILERFSAQQFPDLHSELNLSSLELGDSALYFCASSVSVAGGYQETQYFGPGTRLLVL.

This clonotype occurred many times. The chain combines TRBV12-3 or TRBV12-4 with TRBJ1-1, with 8 bases fitting TRBD1. This CDR3 contains 16 residues. Losses at the gene ends were 5 bases for V and 5 bases for J; bases not matched to a gene: 13. CDR3 in DNA: TGTGCCAGCAGTAAGGAGTTTACGGGACAGGTAACTGAAGCTTTCTTT. Protein sequence: CASSKEFTGQVTEAFF.

This clonotype appeared many times. V and J are TRBV29-1 and TRBJ1-2; maybe TRBD1 (5 bases). Germline CDR1 and CDR2: SQVTM and ANQGSEA. Trimming pared 2 bases from V and 7 bases from J, leaving 14 bases between. The CDR3 has 13 amino acids. The CDR3 nucleotides read TGCAGCGTTGAAACGGGGCAGGGTAGTGGCTACACCTTC. This codes for CSVETGQGSGYTF. Full variable domain (rest looked up from reference TRBV29-1 and TRBJ1-2): SAVISQKPSRDICQRGTSLTIQCQVDSQVTMMFWYRQQPGQSLTLIATANQGSEATYESGFVIDKFPISRPNLTFSTLTVSNMSPEDSSIYLCSVETGQGSGYTFGSGTRLTVV.

The table lists this clonotype with many counts. The genes are TRBV28 and TRBJ1-5; the D is unclear. V was trimmed by 2 bases and J by 0 bases, leaving 14 bases between them. The CDR3 is 17 amino acids. Germline V gene sequence: CDR1 MDHEN, CDR2 SYDVKM. The CDR3: CASSLIGGEFSNQPQHF. The CDR3 nucleotides are TGTGCCAGCAGTTTAATAGGCGGGGAGTTTAGCAATCAGCCCCAGCATTTT.

The CDR3, as DNA: TGCAGTGCTTTAGGACTAGCGGCGGTACAAGACTACGAGCAGTACTTC. Translation: CSALGLAAVQDYEQYF. The chain recombines TRBV20-1 with TRBJ2-7, with 10 bases that match TRBD2. Germline V gene data show CDR1 as DFQATT and CDR2 as SNEGSKA (reference sequence). V was clipped by 5 bases and J by 3 bases; unmatched bases: 13. The CDR3 runs to 16 residues.